One and the same sample provided the 4 T cell receptor beta chains below, sequenced in a study of blood T cells in healthy people across ages. For the second PCR, which ran for roughly 6 to 12 cycles, a sample-barcoded 5' primer and a J-beta primer mix were used. One entry per CDR3 protein, called by TCRdb with MiXCR from the 5' RACE reads. The data show around 1.5 million distinct CDR3 sequences, approximately 59% seen once. Sequenced input: blood. These TCRs come from a man aged 18 to 29 in good health.

V gene TRBV15 combines with J gene TRBJ2-4, with 8 bases identical to TRBD2. The CDR3 runs to 15 residues. Trimming took 3 bases from V and 6 from J; bases not matched to a gene: 7. Germline loops: CDR1 LNHNV, CDR2 YYDKDF (reference sequence). The CDR3 region has the DNA TGTGCCACCAGCAGCGGGAGGGCCCTCGGAAACATTCAGTACTTC. This encodes CATSSGRALGNIQYF. Looking up the rest from reference TRBV15 and TRBJ2-4 gives the full variable domain: DAMVIQNPRYQVTQFGKPVTLSCSQTLNHNVMYWYQQKSSQAPKLLFHYYDKDFNNEADTPDNFQSRRPNTSFCFLDIRSPGLGDTAMYLCATSSGRALGNIQYFGAGTRLSVL.

The chain combines TRBV5-1 with TRBJ2-5, with 9 positions matching TRBD2. V lost 8 bases and J lost 4; bases outside the gene matches: 6. The germline V gene encodes CDR1 SGHRS and CDR2 YFSETQ. This CDR3 spans 13 amino acids. The CDR3 coding sequence is TGCGCCAGGGCCAAAGCGGGGGGAGAGACCCAGTACTTC. It is translated as CARAKAGGETQYF.

The V gene is TRBV20-1, the J gene TRBJ2-4; TRBD2 might be the D (5 bases). This CDR3 is 15 amino acids long. V lost 3 bases and J 0 bases, leaving 12 bases between the germline ends. CDR1 is DFQATT and CDR2 is SNEGSKA in the germline V gene (reference sequence). CDR3 in DNA: TGCAGTGCTAGGTTAGCGTCGCTAGCCAAAAACATTCAGTACTTC. Translating it yields CSARLASLAKNIQYF.

In nucleotides, the CDR3 is TGCAGTGCTAGAGAGGGGACAAGCTATGGCTACACCTTC. This gives the protein CSAREGTSYGYTF. The V and J genes are TRBV20-1 and TRBJ1-2, with TRBD1 as a possible D gene (6 bases). CDR1 and CDR2 (germline): DFQATT, SNEGSKA (reference sequence). CDR3 size: 13 residues. With 0 bases removed from V and 4 bases from J, the gap between germline ends came to 9 bases.